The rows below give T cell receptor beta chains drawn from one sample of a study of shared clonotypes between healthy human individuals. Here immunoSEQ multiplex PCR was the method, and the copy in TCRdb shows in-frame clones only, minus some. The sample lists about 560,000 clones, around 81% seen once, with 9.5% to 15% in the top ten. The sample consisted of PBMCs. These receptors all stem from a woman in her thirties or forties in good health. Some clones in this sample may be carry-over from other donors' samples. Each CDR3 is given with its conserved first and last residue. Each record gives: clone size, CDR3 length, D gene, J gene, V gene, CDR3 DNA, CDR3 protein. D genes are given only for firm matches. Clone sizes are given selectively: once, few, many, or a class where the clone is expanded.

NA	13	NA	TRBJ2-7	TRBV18	TGTGCCAGCTCACAGGGGGTCTCCTACGAGCAGTACTTC	CASSQGVSYEQYF
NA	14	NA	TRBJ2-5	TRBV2	TGTGCCAGCATCCCAGAACCGTACCAAGAGACCCAGTACTTC	CASIPEPYQETQYF
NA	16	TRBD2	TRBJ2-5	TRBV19	TGTGCCAGTAGTGGGGCCGGGACTAGCGGGCCCCGGGGCCAGTACTTC	CASSGAGTSGPRGQYF
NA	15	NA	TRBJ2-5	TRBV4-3	TGCGCCAGCAGCCAAAACCCATCAGGGGAAGAGACCCAGTACTTC	CASSQNPSGEETQYF
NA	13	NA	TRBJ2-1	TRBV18	TGTGCCAGCTCACCAGCGGAGTACAATGAGCAGTTCTTC	CASSPAEYNEQFF
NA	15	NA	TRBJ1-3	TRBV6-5	TGTGCCAGCAGTTACCTCGGGGGAGAGGGAAACACCATATATTTT	CASSYLGGEGNTIYF
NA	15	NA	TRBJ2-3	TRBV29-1	TGCAGCGTTGATAGGGAGCAAGGGGCCGCAGATACGCAGTATTTT	CSVDREQGAADTQYF
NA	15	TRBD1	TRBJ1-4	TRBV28	TGTGCCAGCAGACGACAGGGTTCAACTAATGAAAAACTGTTTTTT	CASRRQGSTNEKLFF
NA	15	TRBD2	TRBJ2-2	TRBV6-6	TGTGCCAGCAGTTACGGTGCGGGAGACACCGGGGAGCTGTTTTTT	CASSYGAGDTGELFF
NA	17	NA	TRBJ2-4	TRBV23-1	TGCGCCAGCAGTCAATCGGGGGGGCTTGGTGCCAAAAACATTCAGTACTTC	CASSQSGGLGAKNIQYF
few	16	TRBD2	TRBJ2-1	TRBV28	TGTGCCAGCAGTTTATCTGCTAGCGGGAGTCCGGGAGTGGAGTTCTTC	CASSLSASGSPGVEFF
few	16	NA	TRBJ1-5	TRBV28	TGTGCCAGCAGTTTATGGACGGGGGGCGGCAATCAGCCCCAGCATTTT	CASSLWTGGGNQPQHF
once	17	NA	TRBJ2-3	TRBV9	TGTGCCAGCAGCGTAGGGATCGTGGGTACTAGCACAGATACGCAGTATTTT	CASSVGIVGTSTDTQYF
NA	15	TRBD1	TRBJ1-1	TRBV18	TGTGCCAGCTCACAGTACACAGGGGAGAACACTGAAGCTTTCTTT	CASSQYTGENTEAFF
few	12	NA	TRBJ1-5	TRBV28	TGTGCCAGCAGCCGGTTGGCGCAGCCCCAGCATTTT	CASSRLAQPQHF
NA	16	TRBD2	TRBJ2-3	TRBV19	TGTGCCAGTAGTAAACTAGCGGGAGCCACCACAGATACGCAGTATTTT	CASSKLAGATTDTQYF
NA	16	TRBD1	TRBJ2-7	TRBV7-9	TGTGCCAGCAGCGTAGACCAGGGACAGGGGCCCTACGAGCAGTACTTC	CASSVDQGQGPYEQYF
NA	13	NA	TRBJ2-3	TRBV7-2	TGTGCCAGCAGCTCGGCCCGCCTTATGGCGCAGTATTTT	CASSSARLMAQYF
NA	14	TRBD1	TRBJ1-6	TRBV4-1	TGCGCCAGCAGCCCGGGACAGGGGAATTCACCCCTCCACTTT	CASSPGQGNSPLHF
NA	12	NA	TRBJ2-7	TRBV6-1	TGTGCCAGCAGACTTACAGTCACCGAGCAGTACTTC	CASRLTVTEQYF
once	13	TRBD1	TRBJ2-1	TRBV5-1	TGCGCCAGTCGCCGGGACAGATATAGTGAGCAGTTCTTC	CASRRDRYSEQFF
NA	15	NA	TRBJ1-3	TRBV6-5	TGTGCCAGCAGTGGGGCAGGAGACTCTGGAAACACCATATATTTT	CASSGAGDSGNTIYF
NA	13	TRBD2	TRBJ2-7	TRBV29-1	TGCAGCGTTACCCTTGTGGGACTAGCAGAGCAGTACTTC	CSVTLVGLAEQYF
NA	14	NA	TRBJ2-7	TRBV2	TGTGCCAGCACCCTCCTCCGAATTACCTACGAGCAGTACTTC	CASTLLRITYEQYF
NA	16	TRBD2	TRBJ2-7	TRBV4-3	TGCGCCAGCAGCCCCCGTAGGGCGGGAGGCGGATACGAGCAGTACTTC	CASSPRRAGGGYEQYF
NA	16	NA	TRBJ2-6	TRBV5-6	TGTGCCAGCAGCTTGAGTGTTCCCTCTGGGGCCAACGTCCTGACTTTC	CASSLSVPSGANVLTF
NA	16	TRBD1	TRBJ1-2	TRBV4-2	TGTGCCAGCAGCCAAGATCCCACAGGGGCTAACTATGGCTACACCTTC	CASSQDPTGANYGYTF
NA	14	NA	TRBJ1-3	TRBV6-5	TGTGCCAGCAGTCCCCCAGGGGCCGGAAACACCATATATTTT	CASSPPGAGNTIYF
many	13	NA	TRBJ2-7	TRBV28	TGTGCCAGCATGACGAGGGGTACCTACGAGCAGTACTTC	CASMTRGTYEQYF
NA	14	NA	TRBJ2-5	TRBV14	TGTGCCAGCAGCCCCCGGGGAGCTCAAGAGACCCAGTACTTC	CASSPRGAQETQYF
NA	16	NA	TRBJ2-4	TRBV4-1	TGCGCCAGCAGCCAAGAGAGTTGGGAGACCAAAAACATTCAGTACTTC	CASSQESWETKNIQYF
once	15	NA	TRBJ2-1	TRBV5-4	TGTGCCAGCCGACGAGAATACGGGACTGACAATGAGCAGTTCTTC	CASRREYGTDNEQFF
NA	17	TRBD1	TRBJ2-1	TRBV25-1	TGTGCCAGCACGCCGGACAGGGGAGCGAGCTCCTACAATGAGCAGTTCTTC	CASTPDRGASSYNEQFF
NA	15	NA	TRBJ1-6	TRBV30	TGTGCCTGGACATGGGCAGGGGCCTATAATTCACCCCTCCACTTT	CAWTWAGAYNSPLHF
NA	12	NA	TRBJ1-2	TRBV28	TGTGCCAGCAGTTTATATAACTATGGCTACACCTTC	CASSLYNYGYTF
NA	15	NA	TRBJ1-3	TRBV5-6	TGTGCCAGCAGCTTGAACACTAATTCTGGAAACACCATATATTTT	CASSLNTNSGNTIYF
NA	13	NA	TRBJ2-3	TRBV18	TGTGCCAGCTCAGCGACCCGGACAGATACGCAGTATTTT	CASSATRTDTQYF
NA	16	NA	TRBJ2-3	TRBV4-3	TGCGCCAGCAGCCCCATGAGGGACGGGAATTCAGATACGCAGTATTTT	CASSPMRDGNSDTQYF
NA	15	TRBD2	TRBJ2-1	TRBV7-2	TGTGCCAGCAGCCAAGGTAGCGGGAGTGACAATGAGCAGTTCTTC	CASSQGSGSDNEQFF
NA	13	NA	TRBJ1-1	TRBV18	TGTGCCAGCTCACCGGGGATTACCACTGAAGCTTTCTTT	CASSPGITTEAFF
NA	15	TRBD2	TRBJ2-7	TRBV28	TGTGCCAGCAGTCCCCCGGGGGGGGGCTTCTACGAGCAGTACTTC	CASSPPGGGFYEQYF
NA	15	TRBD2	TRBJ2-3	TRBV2	TGTGCCAGCAGACGGGCTAGCGGGAGTGCAGATACGCAGTATTTT	CASRRASGSADTQYF
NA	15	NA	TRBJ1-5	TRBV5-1	TGCGCCAGCAGCTTGTCACCAGGGGCTGATCAGCCCCAGCATTTT	CASSLSPGADQPQHF
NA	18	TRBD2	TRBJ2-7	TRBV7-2	TGTGCCAGCAGCTCCGGGACTAGCGGGTTCGGTTCCTCCTACGAGCAGTACTTC	CASSSGTSGFGSSYEQYF